The entry that follows covers one T cell receptor beta chain sequence. These data are taken from a study of T cells in narcolepsy. Germline CDR1 and CDR2: SGHKS and YYEKEE (reference sequence). The CDR3 is made up of 15 amino acids. V was clipped by 4 bases and J by 4 bases, with 15 bases between them. The method was immunoSEQ multiplex PCR; TCRdb's version includes in-frame clones alone and lacks a portion of them. Of 30,000 to 40,000 clones listed, roughly 87% were seen once; the top ten hold 0.83%. The receptor's source is a human donor with narcolepsy. The source material was CD45RA- memory CD4+ T cells from PBMCs. The rearrangement links TRBV5-5 to TRBJ2-1; D is possibly TRBD2 (6 bases). CDR3 residues: CASSPRGSGYNEQFF. The CDR3 DNA follows: TGTGCCAGCAGCCCCCGGGGTAGCGGTTACAATGAGCAGTTCTTC.